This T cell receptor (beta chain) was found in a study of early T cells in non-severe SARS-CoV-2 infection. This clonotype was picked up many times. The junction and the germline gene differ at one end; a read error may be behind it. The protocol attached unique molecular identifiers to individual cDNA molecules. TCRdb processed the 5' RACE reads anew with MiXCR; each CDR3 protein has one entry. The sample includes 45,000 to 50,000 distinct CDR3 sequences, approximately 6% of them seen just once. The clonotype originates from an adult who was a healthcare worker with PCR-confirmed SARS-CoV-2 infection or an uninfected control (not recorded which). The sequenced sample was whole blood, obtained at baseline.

In nucleotides, the CDR3 is TGTGCCAGTTCACCATTCGGGGGCACCGGGGAGCTGTTTTTT. The encoded protein is CASSPFGGTGELFF. The chain has TRBV18 and TRBJ2-2, with a weak D call TRBD2 (6 bases). Germline CDR1 and CDR2: KGHSH and LQKENI. This CDR3 has 14 residues.